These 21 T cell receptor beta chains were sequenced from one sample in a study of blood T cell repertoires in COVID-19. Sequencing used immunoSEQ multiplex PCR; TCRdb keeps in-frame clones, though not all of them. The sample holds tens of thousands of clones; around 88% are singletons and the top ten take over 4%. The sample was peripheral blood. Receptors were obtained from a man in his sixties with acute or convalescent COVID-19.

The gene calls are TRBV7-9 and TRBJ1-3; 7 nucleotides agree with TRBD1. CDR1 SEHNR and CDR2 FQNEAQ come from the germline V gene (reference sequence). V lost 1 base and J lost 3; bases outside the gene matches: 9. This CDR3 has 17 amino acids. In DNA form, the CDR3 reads TGTGCCAGCAGCTTAGGACAGGGTTTGGGAGTTGGAAACACCATATATTTT. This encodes CASSLGQGLGVGNTIYF.

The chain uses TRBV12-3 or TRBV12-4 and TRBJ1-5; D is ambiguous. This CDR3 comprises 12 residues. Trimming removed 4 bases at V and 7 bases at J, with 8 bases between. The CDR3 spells CASSSAGQPQHF. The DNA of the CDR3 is TGTGCCAGCAGTTCCGCGGGGCAGCCCCAGCATTTT.

In DNA, the CDR3 is TGTGCCAGTCGCGACGCGGGAGCGAATGAGCAGTTCTTC. It encodes CASRDAGANEQFF. This rearrangement joins TRBV27 to TRBJ2-1; TRBD2 matches 7 bases. The CDR3 contains 13 residues. CDR1 and CDR2 (germline): MNHEY, SMNVEV (reference sequence). The V segment lost 9 bases and the J segment 7 bases; nucleotides outside the gene matches: 9.

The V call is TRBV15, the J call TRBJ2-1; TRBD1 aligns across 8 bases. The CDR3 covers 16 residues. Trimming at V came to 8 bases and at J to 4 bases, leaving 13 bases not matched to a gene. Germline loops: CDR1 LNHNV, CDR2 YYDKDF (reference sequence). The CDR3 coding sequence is TGTGCCACCGGGACCCTGACAGGGGTGATTTACAATGAGCAGTTCTTC. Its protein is CATGTLTGVIYNEQFF.

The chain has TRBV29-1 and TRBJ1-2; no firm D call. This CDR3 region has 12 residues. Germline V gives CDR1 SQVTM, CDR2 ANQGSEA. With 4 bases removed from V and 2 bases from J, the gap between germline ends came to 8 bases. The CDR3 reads CSVASQNYGYTF. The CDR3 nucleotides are TGCAGCGTTGCGTCGCAGAACTATGGCTACACCTTC.

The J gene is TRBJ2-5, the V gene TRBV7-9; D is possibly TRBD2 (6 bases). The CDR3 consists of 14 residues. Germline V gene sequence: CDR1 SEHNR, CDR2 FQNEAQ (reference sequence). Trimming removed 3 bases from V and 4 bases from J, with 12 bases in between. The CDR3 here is CASSFSGGGETQYF. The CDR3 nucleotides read TGTGCCAGCAGCTTCTCCGGGGGAGGAGAGACCCAGTACTTC.

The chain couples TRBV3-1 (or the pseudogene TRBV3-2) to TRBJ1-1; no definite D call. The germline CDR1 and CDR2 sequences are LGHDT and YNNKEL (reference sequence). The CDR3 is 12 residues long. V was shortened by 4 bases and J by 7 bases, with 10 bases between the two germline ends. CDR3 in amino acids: CASSLGGVEAFF. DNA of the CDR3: TGTGCCAGCAGCCTCGGAGGAGTTGAAGCTTTCTTT.

The CDR3 region is CASSPDTGLSGNTIYF. In nucleotides, the CDR3 is TGTGCCAGCTCACCGGACACTGGTCTCTCTGGAAACACCATATATTTT. The chain has TRBV18 and TRBJ1-3, with TRBD1 as a possible D gene (5 bases). This CDR3 comprises 16 residues. The germline CDR1 and CDR2 sequences are KGHSH and LQKENI. With 3 bases removed from V and 0 bases from J, the gap between germline ends came to 12 bases.

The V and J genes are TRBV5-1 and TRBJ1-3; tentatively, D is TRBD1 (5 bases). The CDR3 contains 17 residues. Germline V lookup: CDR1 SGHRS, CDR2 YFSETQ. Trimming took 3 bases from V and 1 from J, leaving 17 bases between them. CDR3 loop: CASSSDWGGWSGNTIYF. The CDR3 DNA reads TGCGCCAGCAGCTCGGACTGGGGGGGTTGGTCTGGAAACACCATATATTTT.

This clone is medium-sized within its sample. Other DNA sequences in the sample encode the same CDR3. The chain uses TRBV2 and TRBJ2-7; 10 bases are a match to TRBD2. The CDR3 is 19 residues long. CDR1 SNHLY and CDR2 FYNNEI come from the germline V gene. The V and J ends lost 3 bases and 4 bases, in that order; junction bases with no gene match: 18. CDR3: CASSEDPSTSGSGGYEQYF. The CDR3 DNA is TGTGCCAGCAGTGAGGACCCCTCGACTAGCGGGTCGGGGGGTTACGAGCAGTACTTC.

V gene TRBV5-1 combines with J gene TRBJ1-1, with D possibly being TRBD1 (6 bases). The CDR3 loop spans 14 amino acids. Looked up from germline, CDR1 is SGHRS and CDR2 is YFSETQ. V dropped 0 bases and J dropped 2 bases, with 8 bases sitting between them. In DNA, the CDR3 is TGCGCCAGCAGCTTGGGAGGGGGAAACACTGAAGCTTTCTTT. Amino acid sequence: CASSLGGGNTEAFF.

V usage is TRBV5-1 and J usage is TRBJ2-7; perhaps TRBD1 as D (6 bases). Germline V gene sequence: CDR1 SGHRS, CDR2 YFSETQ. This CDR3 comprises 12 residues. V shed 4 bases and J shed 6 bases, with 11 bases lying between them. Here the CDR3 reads CASSPDSLEQYF. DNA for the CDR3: TGCGCCAGCAGCCCGGACAGCCTCGAGCAGTACTTC.

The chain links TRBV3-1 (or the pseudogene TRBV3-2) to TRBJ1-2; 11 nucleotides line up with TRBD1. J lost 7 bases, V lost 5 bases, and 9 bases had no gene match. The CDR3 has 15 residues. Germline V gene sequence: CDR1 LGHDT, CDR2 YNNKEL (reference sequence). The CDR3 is CASSTRDRGVLGYTF. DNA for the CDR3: TGTGCCAGCAGCACCCGGGACAGGGGGGTTCTTGGCTACACCTTC.

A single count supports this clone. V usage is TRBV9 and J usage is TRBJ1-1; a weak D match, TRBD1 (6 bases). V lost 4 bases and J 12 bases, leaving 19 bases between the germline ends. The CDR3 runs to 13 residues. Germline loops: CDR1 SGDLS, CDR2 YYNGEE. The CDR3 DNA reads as TGTGCCAGCAGCTCAAGGGGTCAGGGGTTAACTTTCTTT. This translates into CASSSRGQGLTFF. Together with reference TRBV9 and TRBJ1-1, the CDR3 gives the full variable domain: DSGVTQTPKHLITATGQRVTLRCSPRSGDLSVYWYQQSLDQGLQFLIQYYNGEERAKGNILERFSAQQFPDLHSELNLSSLELGDSALYFCASSSRGQGLTFFGQGTRLTVV.

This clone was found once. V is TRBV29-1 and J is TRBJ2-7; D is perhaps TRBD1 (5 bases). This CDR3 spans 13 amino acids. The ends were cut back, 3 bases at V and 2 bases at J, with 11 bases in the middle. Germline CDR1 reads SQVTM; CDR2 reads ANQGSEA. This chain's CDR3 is CSVEGQGTYEQYF. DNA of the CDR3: TGCAGCGTTGAGGGGCAAGGAACCTACGAGCAGTACTTC.

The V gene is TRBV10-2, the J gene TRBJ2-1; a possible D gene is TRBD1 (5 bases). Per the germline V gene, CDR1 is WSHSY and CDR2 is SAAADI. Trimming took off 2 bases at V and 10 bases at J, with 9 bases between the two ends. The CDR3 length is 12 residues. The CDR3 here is CASSERQWEQFF. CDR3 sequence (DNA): TGCGCCAGCAGTGAGAGACAGTGGGAGCAGTTCTTC.

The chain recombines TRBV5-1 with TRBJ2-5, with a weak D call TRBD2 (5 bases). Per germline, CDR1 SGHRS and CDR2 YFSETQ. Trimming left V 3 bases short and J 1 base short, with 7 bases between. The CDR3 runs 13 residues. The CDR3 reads CASSWTGQETQYF. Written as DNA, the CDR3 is TGCGCCAGCAGCTGGACTGGCCAAGAGACCCAGTACTTC.

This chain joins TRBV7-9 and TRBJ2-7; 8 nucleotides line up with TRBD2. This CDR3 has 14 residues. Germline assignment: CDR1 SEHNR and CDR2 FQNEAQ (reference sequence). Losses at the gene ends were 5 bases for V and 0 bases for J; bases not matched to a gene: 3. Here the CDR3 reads CASSLTSGSYEQYF. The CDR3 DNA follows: TGTGCCAGCAGCCTTACTAGCGGCTCCTACGAGCAGTACTTC.

Here the CDR3 reads CASSSRQRVNTEAFF. DNA of the CDR3: TGTGCCAGCAGTTCCCGACAGCGAGTAAACACTGAAGCTTTCTTT. The V call is TRBV28, the J call TRBJ1-1; D might be TRBD1 (5 bases). The V end lost 4 bases, the J end lost 2 bases, and 14 bases lay between the germline ends. The CDR3 covers 15 residues. Germline values: CDR1 MDHEN, CDR2 SYDVKM.

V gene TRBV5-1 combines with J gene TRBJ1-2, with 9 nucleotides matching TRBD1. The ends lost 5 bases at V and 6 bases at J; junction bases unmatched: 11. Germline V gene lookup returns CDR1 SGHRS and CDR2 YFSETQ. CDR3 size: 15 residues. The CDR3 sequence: CASSTPGTGRDGYTF. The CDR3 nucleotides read TGCGCCAGCAGTACTCCCGGGACAGGGCGAGATGGCTACACCTTC.

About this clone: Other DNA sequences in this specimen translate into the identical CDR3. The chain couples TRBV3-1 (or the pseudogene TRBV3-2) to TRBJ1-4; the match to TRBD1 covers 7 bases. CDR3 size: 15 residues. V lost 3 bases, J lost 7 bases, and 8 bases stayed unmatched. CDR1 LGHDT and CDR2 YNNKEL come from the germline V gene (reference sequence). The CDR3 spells CASSQAQGTPEKLFF. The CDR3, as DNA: TGTGCCAGCAGCCAGGCACAGGGGACTCCTGAAAAACTGTTTTTT.